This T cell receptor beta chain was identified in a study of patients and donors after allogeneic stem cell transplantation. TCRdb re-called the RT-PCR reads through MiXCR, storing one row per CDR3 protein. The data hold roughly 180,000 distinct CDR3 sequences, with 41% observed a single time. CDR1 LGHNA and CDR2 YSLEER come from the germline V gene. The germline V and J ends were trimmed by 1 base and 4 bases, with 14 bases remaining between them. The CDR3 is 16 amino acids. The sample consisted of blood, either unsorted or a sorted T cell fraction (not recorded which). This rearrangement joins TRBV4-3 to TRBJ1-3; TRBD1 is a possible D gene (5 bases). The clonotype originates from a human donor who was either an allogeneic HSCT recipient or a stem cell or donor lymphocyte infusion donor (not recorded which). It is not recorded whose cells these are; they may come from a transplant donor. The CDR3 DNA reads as TGCGCCAGCAGCCAAGTGGAGCAGGGATCGGGAAACACCATATATTTT. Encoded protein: CASSQVEQGSGNTIYF.